This TCR beta chain was identified during a study of immune characteristics of hereditary and idiopathic chronic pancreatitis. In terms of the full investigation: Local pancreatic immune cells and TCRbeta repertoires were profiled in hereditary and idiopathic chronic pancreatitis and were compared with control organ donor pancreases. In total, about 5 control pancreases, about 7 hereditary chronic pancreatitis pancreases and roughly six idiopathic chronic pancreatitis pancreases underwent TCRbeta sequencing. The gDNA-based approach was selected because the approach required minimal in vitro experimental manipulation of T cells infiltrating the pancreas. The full study reports these points: Chronic pancreatitis caused by alcohol use was not included in the study. Compared with controls, TCRbeta repertoire diversity was significantly higher and clonality was lower in both chronic pancreatitis groups. Among 13 chronic pancreatitis patients, a positive correlation was found between numbers of productive TCR rearrangements and disease severity scores. Patient tissue was available only at the time of TPIAT, so disease duration differences may have influenced immune findings.

The library was prepared using the immunoSEQ multiplex PCR assay. From pancreatic genomic DNA, the TCRbeta CDR3 region and adjacent sequences were amplified and sequenced. In the source study's methods: Productive clonality and productive rearrangement counts were measured along with repertoire diversity, which was expressed as a mean normalized Shannon-Wiener index. The nonparametric Mann-Whitney U test was used to compare repertoire metrics between controls and chronic pancreatitis. A shared clonotype was defined as a CDR3beta sequence with the same amino acid composition and length across subjects. TCRdb re-hosts the immuneACCESS table, in-frame sequences only. Its copies lack some clones; in the studies checked, an unresolved V gene accounts for under half of them, and the cause for the rest is not known. V and J calls and clone size are those listed in that table; D and trimming were worked out from the DNA. This sample comprises over 1,500 clones, roughly four fifths of them detected only once. The biggest ten clones account for about 48% of the sample.

Chronic pancreatitis pancreas tissue came from patients undergoing total pancreatectomy with islet autotransplantation (TPIAT). No known history of diabetes was present in the included chronic pancreatitis patients. For TCRbeta sequencing, genomic DNA was pulled straight from bulk pancreas tissue, skipping any T cell sorting. Pancreas tissues were collected consecutively from patients and organ donors at two US centers. With respect to this clone: What antigen it recognizes has not been identified. No per-base quality is available; no much larger clone lies one base away.

Sequenced input: pancreas tissue with hereditary chronic pancreatitis. The TCR was taken from a human donor with chronic pancreatitis.

The nucleotide sequence is TGTGCCAGCAGCCAAGGACGGGGAAACACCATATATTTT. The resulting protein is CASSQGRGNTIYF. Recombination connected TRBV3-1 (or the pseudogene TRBV3-2) to TRBJ1-3; too little of a D gene remains to name it. Including cysteine and phenylalanine, the CDR3 has 13 amino acids. The entry retains the CDR3 DNA only, 39 bases that are in frame from base 1. The CDR1 and CDR2 encoded by the germline V gene (reference sequence) are LGHDT and YNNKEL. V is pared back by 1 base and J by 4 bases, with 5 bases lying between the germline termini.